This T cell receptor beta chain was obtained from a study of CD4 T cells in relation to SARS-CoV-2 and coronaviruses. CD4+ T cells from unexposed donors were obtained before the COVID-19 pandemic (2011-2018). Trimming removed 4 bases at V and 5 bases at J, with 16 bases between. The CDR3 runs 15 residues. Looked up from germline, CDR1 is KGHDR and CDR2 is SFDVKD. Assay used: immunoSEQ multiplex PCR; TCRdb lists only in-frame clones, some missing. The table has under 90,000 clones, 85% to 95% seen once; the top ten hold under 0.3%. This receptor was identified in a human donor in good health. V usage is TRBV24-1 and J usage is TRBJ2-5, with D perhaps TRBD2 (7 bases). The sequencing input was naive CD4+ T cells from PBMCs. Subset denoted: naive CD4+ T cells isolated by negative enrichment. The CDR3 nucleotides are TGTGCCACCAGTGACCCGGGGAGGGGGTTGGAGACCCAGTACTTC. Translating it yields CATSDPGRGLETQYF.